The following is a TCR beta chain sequence with its context. One end of the junction fails to match germline, which may point to a read error. With a J-beta primer mix and a sample-barcoded 5' primer, a second PCR ran about 7 to 12 cycles. TCRdb re-analysed the 5' RACE reads in MiXCR, keeping a single row per CDR3 protein. The sample holds roughly 410,000 distinct CDR3 sequences, approximately 52% seen once. Per germline, CDR1 LGHNA and CDR2 YNFKEQ. The CDR3 sequence is 15 residues long. This entry comes from a study of blood T cells in healthy people across ages. The sequence came from a man in his sixties in good health. The rearrangement joins TRBV4-2 to TRBJ2-1; D not resolved. What was sequenced was blood. CDR3 region: CACSQEATTYNEQFF. CDR3 sequence (DNA): TGTGCCTGCAGCCAAGAAGCCACTACCTACAATGAGCAGTTCTTC.